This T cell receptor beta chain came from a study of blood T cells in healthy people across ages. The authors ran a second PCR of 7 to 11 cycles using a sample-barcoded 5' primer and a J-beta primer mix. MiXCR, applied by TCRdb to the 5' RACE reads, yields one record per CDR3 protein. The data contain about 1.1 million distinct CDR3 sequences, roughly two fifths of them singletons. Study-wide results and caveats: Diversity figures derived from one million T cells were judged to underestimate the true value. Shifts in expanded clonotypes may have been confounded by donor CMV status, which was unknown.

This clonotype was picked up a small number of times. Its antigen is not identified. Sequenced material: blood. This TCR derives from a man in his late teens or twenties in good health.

In nucleotides, the CDR3 is TGTGCCAGCAGCTGGGGAAACACAGATACGCAGTATTTT. Its translation is CASSWGNTDTQYF. This chain connects TRBV7-2 to TRBJ2-3; no clear D gene. The germline V and J ends were trimmed by 4 bases and 2 bases, with 7 bases remaining between them. Germline CDR1 reads SGHTA; CDR2 reads FQGNSA. There are 13 residues in the CDR3.